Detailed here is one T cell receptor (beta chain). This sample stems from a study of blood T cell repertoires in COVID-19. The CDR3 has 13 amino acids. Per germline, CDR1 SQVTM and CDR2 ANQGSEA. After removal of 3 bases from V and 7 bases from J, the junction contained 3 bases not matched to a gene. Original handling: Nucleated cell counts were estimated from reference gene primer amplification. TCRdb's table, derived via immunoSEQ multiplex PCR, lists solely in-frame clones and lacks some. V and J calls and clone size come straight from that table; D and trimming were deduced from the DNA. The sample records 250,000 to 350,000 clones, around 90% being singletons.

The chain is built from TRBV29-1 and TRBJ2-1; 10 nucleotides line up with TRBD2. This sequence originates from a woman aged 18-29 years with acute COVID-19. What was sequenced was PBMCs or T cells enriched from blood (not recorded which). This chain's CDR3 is CSVDRTSGNEQFF. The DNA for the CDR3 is TGCAGCGTTGACCGGACTAGCGGTAATGAGCAGTTCTTC.